This T cell receptor beta chain was sequenced for a study of T cells in Graves' hyperthyroidism and ophthalmopathy. Study-level results: Most thyroid clonotypes with frequency above 0.001 were detected in blood. The model forecast ophthalmopathy, anticipating it by a median approximately 6.1 months before onset.

At least ten counts were recorded for this clonotype. Its antigen remains unidentified. Clinical symptoms, serum thyroxine and TRAb, thyroid ultrasound and orbital computed tomography together formed the diagnostic basis. Amplification yielded TCR beta CDR3 regions, with RNA transcripts as the source. HTBI primers were the set used in a first-round RT-PCR of the TCR CDR3. MiXCR was run by TCRdb on the multiplex PCR reads, yielding one entry per CDR3 protein. The sample lists hundreds of thousands of distinct CDR3 sequences, 14% occurring once. Sequencing used blood. This clonotype originated in a woman in her forties or fifties with Graves' ophthalmopathy.

CDR3 nucleotides: TGTGCCAGCAGTTCTTTAGGACAGGGGGCTTCTTCTCCCCCAGATACGCAGTATTTT. Translation gives CASSSLGQGASSPPDTQYF. The genes are TRBV28 and TRBJ2-3; 11 bases agree with TRBD1. Looked up from germline, CDR1 is MDHEN and CDR2 is SYDVKM. Trimming cost V 4 bases and J 4 bases; bases outside gene matches: 16. This CDR3 comprises 19 residues.